The subject of this entry is one T cell receptor beta chain. The antigen this receptor binds is unknown. Per-nucleotide qualities are absent, and no much larger clonotype sits a single base away. Patients with autoimmune disease history or receiving systemic immunosuppression were excluded from the trial. In every dose cohort, peripheral blood was drawn for TCR sequencing at baseline, cycle 4 day 1, and cycle 7 day 1. The samples were taken from a phase I, first-in-human, multicenter, open-label dose-escalation trial of ivuxolimab. Adults with locally advanced or metastatic head and neck squamous cell, hepatocellular, melanoma or renal cell carcinoma were enrolled in the trial. CD4+ and CD8+ T cells were sorted separately from peripheral blood before TCR sequencing. The sample originates from a study of OX40 agonist ivuxolimab in advanced cancers. Notes on the research overall: The costimulatory receptor OX40 (CD134) was targeted by ivuxolimab, a fully human IgG2 agonistic monoclonal antibody. Three dose-escalation patients achieved partial responses, one with hepatocellular carcinoma and two with cutaneous melanoma. Of the roughly 52 dose-escalation patients, hepatocellular carcinoma was present in around 20, melanoma in about 15, renal cell carcinoma in 9 and head and neck cancer in 9. Patients were allowed to have had prior anti-PD-1, anti-PD-L1 or anti-CTLA-4 therapy, and 30% to 40% of the dose-escalation patients had been treated with checkpoint inhibitors. The purpose of peripheral TCRbeta sequencing was to test whether ivuxolimab changed TCR sequence diversity and led to clonal T-cell expansion. The paper describes the monotherapy dose-escalation part (N ≈ 52 patients) of the phase I trial of ivuxolimab. Intravenous ivuxolimab was administered to patients every 2 weeks at six dose levels: 0.01, 0.1, 0.3, 1.5, 3 and 10 mg/kg. A male proportion of about 79% and a mean age of around 60 years, ranging from roughly 23 to 90, were recorded for the dose-escalation cohort. The study at large found these results: The antigen specificity of the peripheral T cells that underwent clonal expansion was not determined. In partial responders in the 0.1-3.0 mg/kg groups, normalized peripheral clonal expansion was found to be among the lowest, especially among CD8+ T cells. Clonal expansion of both CD4+ and CD8+ blood T cells was observed from baseline to week 6 at doses 0.1 to 3.0 mg/kg. After ivuxolimab, more expanded clones were found on average in CD8+ T cells than in CD4+ T cells. Low levels of normalized T-cell clonal expansion were also seen in some patients who did not respond.

Genomic DNA was extracted from sorted cells for sequencing of the TCRbeta CDR3 region. TCRbeta CDR3 regions were sequenced using the immunoSEQ Assay. This is the immuneACCESS table as TCRdb keeps it, with only in-frame sequences that have V and J called. A part of the clones is gone; compared with another copy, unresolved V genes explain less than half, and the rest is unexplained. The sample table shows about 60,000 clones, and about nine tenths are seen once. Roughly 1.1% of the sample belongs to the ten largest clones. Taken from the germline V gene, the CDR1 and CDR2 loops are MNHNS and SASEGT. Deletion took 3 bases off V and 4 bases off J, with a span of 7 bases between the germline ends. The CDR3 runs 13 amino acids, cysteine and phenylalanine included. CDR3 DNA only is kept here, 39 bases in frame from base 1.

The sequence came from an adult with an advanced solid tumor such as melanoma, head and neck, liver or kidney cancer. This specimen consisted of CD4+ or CD8+ T cells sorted from blood, obtained in a trial of the OX40 agonist ivuxolimab. The sequence joins TRBV6-1 to TRBJ1-5, with no reliable assignment of the D segment. The nucleotide sequence is TGTGCCAGCAGTGAGAGTATGAATCAGCCCCAGCATTTT. Protein translation: CASSESMNQPQHF.